These 29 T cell receptor beta chains originate from one sample sequenced in a study of control samples from healthy donors and cancer patients. Method: immunoSEQ multiplex PCR; TCRdb's copy keeps in-frame clones and lacks some. The data hold 250,000 to 300,000 clones, with approximately 80% observed a single time. The sample comprised PBMCs. The origin of the receptors is a woman aged 60 to 75 with lung cancer.

The rearrangement joins TRBV11-1 to TRBJ2-7, with TRBD2 matching 7 bases. The CDR3 sequence is 16 residues long. With V trimmed by 4 bases and J by 0 bases, 9 bases remained unmatched. Per germline, CDR1 SGHAT and CDR2 FQDESV (reference sequence). The CDR3 coding sequence is TGTGCCAGCAGCTGGGGGTGGGGGGGGATCTCCTACGAGCAGTACTTC. Encoded protein: CASSWGWGGISYEQYF.

This clone showed up just a few times. The chain is built from TRBV5-1 and TRBJ1-2, with D tentatively TRBD1 (5 bases). V was clipped by 0 bases and J by 2 bases, with 11 bases between them. This CDR3 comprises 15 residues. From germline, CDR1 is SGHRS and CDR2 YFSETQ. The CDR3 spells CASSLEQEGNYGYTF. CDR3 nucleotides: TGCGCCAGCAGCTTGGAACAGGAGGGGAACTATGGCTACACCTTC.

V and J are TRBV21-1 and TRBJ1-1; TRBD1, the table's D call, was not compared with the DNA. TRBV21-1 is a known pseudogene. There are 16 residues in the CDR3. Here the CDR3 reads CASSKVCQGVNTEAFF. The CDR3 DNA reads as TGTGCCAGCAGCAAAGTTTGCCAGGGGGTGAACACTGAAGCTTTCTTT.

This clone was observed a handful of times. The gene calls are TRBV9 and TRBJ1-6, with D perhaps matching TRBD1 (6 bases). The CDR3 is made up of 16 amino acids. Germline CDR1 and CDR2: SGDLS and YYNGEE. V lost 0 bases to trimming and J lost 9 bases, with 16 bases between them. The CDR3 region is CASSVDGGSLGSPLHF. The CDR3 DNA reads as TGTGCCAGCAGCGTAGATGGGGGCTCGTTGGGTTCACCCCTCCACTTT.

This chain joins TRBV19 and TRBJ1-2; D is undetermined. V was trimmed by 3 bases and J by 5 bases, leaving 13 bases between them. Germline-derived CDR1 and CDR2 are LNHDA and SQIVND (reference sequence). This CDR3 contains 14 residues. The CDR3 DNA reads as TGTGCCAGTAGTATTGTTGGGAAGCGGTATGGCTACACCTTC. It translates to CASSIVGKRYGYTF.

V is TRBV30 and J is TRBJ2-7, with D possibly matching TRBD1 (5 bases). Germline V lookup: CDR1 GTSNPN, CDR2 SVGIG (reference sequence). V lost 1 base and J 9 bases, leaving 16 bases between the germline ends. CDR3 length equals 13 residues. CDR3 DNA: TGTGCCTGGAGTGCCTTGCAGGGTAGCAGGCAGTACTTC. Its protein is CAWSALQGSRQYF.

The chain joins TRBV6-5 to TRBJ2-4; tentative D call: TRBD1 (5 bases). This CDR3 spans 14 amino acids. CDR1 is MNHEY, CDR2 SVGAGI, per germline. V was cut by 6 bases and J by 2 bases, with 11 bases left in between. The CDR3 region is CASSPPGSKNIQYF. The DNA of the CDR3 is TGTGCCAGCAGCCCACCAGGGTCCAAAAACATTCAGTACTTC.

The chain employs TRBV7-3 and TRBJ1-1; D is undetermined. Trimming left V 3 bases short and J 1 base short, with 6 bases between. The CDR3 has 13 residues. Germline V gene lookup returns CDR1 SGHTA and CDR2 FQGTGA. The CDR3 nucleotides read TGTGCCAGCAGCTTCGAAAGGAACACTGAAGCTTTCTTT. Its protein is CASSFERNTEAFF.

J is TRBJ2-1 and V is TRBV28; 12 bases align to TRBD2. V shed 4 bases, J shed 5 bases, and the junction held 12 bases outside the gene matches. CDR1 and CDR2 from the germline V gene are MDHEN and SYDVKM. CDR3 length: 18 residues. This CDR3 reads CASSSPSSSGRAHNEQFF. The CDR3 coding sequence is TGTGCCAGCAGTTCTCCTTCCTCTAGCGGGAGGGCCCACAATGAGCAGTTCTTC.

The chain is built from TRBV18 and TRBJ2-7, with TRBD1 matching over 11 bases. With V trimmed by 3 bases and J by 6 bases, 4 bases remained unmatched. The length of the CDR3 is 14 residues. Per the germline V gene, CDR1 is KGHSH and CDR2 is LQKENI. The CDR3 spells CASSPPGTGGEQYF. CDR3 in DNA: TGTGCCAGCTCACCCCCGGGGACAGGGGGCGAGCAGTACTTC. Using reference TRBV18 and TRBJ2-7 for the parts outside the CDR3, the full variable domain is NAGVMQNPRHLVRRRGQEARLRCSPMKGHSHVYWYRQLPEEGLKFMVYLQKENIIDESGMPKERFSAEFPKEGPSILRIQQVVRGDSAAYFCASSPPGTGGEQYFGPGTRLTVT.

For this clone: The same CDR3 is also encoded by other DNA sequences in this sample. The chain links TRBV7-2 to TRBJ2-5; 8 positions match TRBD1. The ends lost 4 bases at V and 5 bases at J; junction bases unmatched: 6. CDR1 and CDR2 from the germline V gene are SGHTA and FQGNSA. The CDR3 is made up of 14 amino acids. CDR3 nucleotides: TGTGCCAGCAGCTCTAACAGGGGGAAGGAGACCCAGTACTTC. Protein: CASSSNRGKETQYF.

The rearrangement joins TRBV28 to TRBJ2-7; no definite D call. Germline V gene data show CDR1 as MDHEN and CDR2 as SYDVKM. There are 13 residues in the CDR3. Trimming took 2 bases from V and 3 from J, leaving 8 bases between them. In nucleotides, the CDR3 is TGTGCCAGCAGTTTAGGAGACAACTACGAGCAGTACTTC. Encoded protein: CASSLGDNYEQYF.

The chain combines TRBV7-2 with TRBJ1-5; D perhaps matches TRBD1 (6 bases). This CDR3 has 13 residues. Trimming left V 5 bases short and J 7 bases short, with 12 bases between. Germline CDR1 reads SGHTA; CDR2 reads FQGNSA. CDR3 amino acids: CASSLGGGQPQHF. CDR3 DNA: TGTGCCAGCAGCCTTGGAGGGGGGCAGCCCCAGCATTTT. Looking up the rest from reference TRBV7-2 and TRBJ1-5 gives the full variable domain: GAGVSQSPSNKVTEKGKDVELRCDPISGHTALYWYRQSLGQGLEFLIYFQGNSAPDKSGLPSDRFSAERTGGSVSTLTIQRTQQEDSAVYLCASSLGGGQPQHFGDGTRLSIL.

This chain links TRBV7-9 with TRBJ1-4, with a possible D match to TRBD1 (6 bases). CDR1 and CDR2 (germline): SEHNR, FQNEAQ (reference sequence). CDR3 length equals 15 residues. V lost 2 bases and J lost 6, with 13 bases in between. CDR3 sequence (DNA): TGTGCCAGCAGCTTACCCCGGACAGTTGATGAAAAACTGTTTTTT. Translation: CASSLPRTVDEKLFF.

This clone was found a few times. The CDR3 coding sequence is TGTGCCACCAAGACTAGCGCAGATACGCAGTATTTT. As protein: CATKTSADTQYF. V usage is TRBV10-3 and J usage is TRBJ2-3; 8 bases match TRBD2. Trimming removed 10 bases from V and 4 bases from J; junction bases left unmatched: 4. Germline lookup yields CDR1 ENHRY and CDR2 SYGVKD. The CDR3 extends over 12 amino acids.

In regard to this clone: At the DNA level, this CDR3 is encoded by other sequences in the same sample as well. The CDR3 here is CASSQTGQDVEKLFF. CDR3 nucleotides: TGCGCCAGCAGCCAAACCGGACAGGATGTCGAAAAACTGTTTTTT. This chain joins TRBV4-1 and TRBJ1-4; 7 bases agree with TRBD1. CDR1 and CDR2 (germline): MGHRA, YSYEKL. The V and J ends lost 2 bases and 8 bases, in that order; junction bases with no gene match: 8. This CDR3 has 15 residues.

This rearrangement joins TRBV29-1 to TRBJ2-5; tentatively, D is TRBD1 (6 bases). Germline V gives CDR1 SQVTM, CDR2 ANQGSEA. Trimming removed 3 bases from V and 2 bases from J, with 25 bases in between. The CDR3 has 18 residues. The DNA for the CDR3 is TGCAGCGTTGACGACCTCAACGAGGGACACAGAACGCAAGAGACCCAGTACTTC. This translates into CSVDDLNEGHRTQETQYF.

J is TRBJ1-2 and V is TRBV6-1; unclear D gene. Germline loops: CDR1 MNHNS, CDR2 SASEGT. CDR3 length: 13 residues. Trimming removed 3 bases from V and 6 bases from J, with 11 bases in between. The DNA of the CDR3 is TGTGCCAGCAGTGAGAACCCGGTGGATGGCTACACCTTC. This codes for CASSENPVDGYTF.

The chain combines TRBV10-1 with TRBJ1-3, with 9 bases identical to TRBD1. CDR3 size: 20 residues. Germline lookup yields CDR1 WNHNN and CDR2 SYGVQD (reference sequence). After removal of 9 bases from V and 0 bases from J, the junction contained 21 bases not matched to a gene. The DNA for the CDR3 is TGCGCCAGTAAAGGGGCCGGGACAGGGAAGTTTGGCGACTCTGGAAACACCATATATTTT. It translates to CASKGAGTGKFGDSGNTIYF.

The gene calls are TRBV6-5 and TRBJ2-1, with 8 bases identical to TRBD2. With 4 bases clipped from V and 2 bases from J, the junction kept 4 bases outside the gene matches. CDR3 size: 15 residues. CDR1 is MNHEY and CDR2 is SVGAGI in the germline V gene. The CDR3 coding sequence is TGTGCCAGCAGTTTTAGCGGGGCCCCCTACAATGAGCAGTTCTTC. Its translation: CASSFSGAPYNEQFF.

The chain carries TRBV10-3 and TRBJ1-5; tentative D call: TRBD1 (6 bases). CDR3 length equals 14 residues. The ends were cut back, 4 bases at V and 5 bases at J, with 12 bases in the middle. Germline V lookup: CDR1 ENHRY, CDR2 SYGVKD. CDR3 sequence reads: CAISGMGADQPQHF. In nucleotides, the CDR3 is TGTGCCATCAGTGGTATGGGGGCTGATCAGCCCCAGCATTTT.

The gene calls are TRBV6-5 and TRBJ2-2, with a weak D call TRBD2 (5 bases). The CDR3 length is 14 residues. Germline CDR1 is MNHEY and CDR2 is SVGAGI. Trimming cost V 7 bases and J 5 bases, with 14 bases left between them. The CDR3 is CASNTPRGTGELFF. DNA for the CDR3: TGTGCCAGCAACACCCCTCGGGGAACCGGGGAGCTGTTTTTT.

The chain uses TRBV5-1 and TRBJ2-1; 10 bases align to TRBD1. V gave up 5 bases and J gave up 4 bases; unmatched junction bases: 3. This CDR3 is 14 amino acids long. Germline V gene lookup returns CDR1 SGHRS and CDR2 YFSETQ. CDR3 DNA: TGCGCCAGCAGACGGGACAGGGGTTACAATGAGCAGTTCTTC. It yields the protein CASRRDRGYNEQFF.

This clone was found many times. The gene calls are TRBV3-1 (or the pseudogene TRBV3-2) and TRBJ2-1, with 11 bases aligning to TRBD2. J gave up 2 bases and V 4 bases, and 1 base lay outside the gene matches. The V gene's germline CDR1 is LGHDT and CDR2 YNNKEL (reference sequence). The CDR3 contains 15 residues. CDR3 in amino acids: CASSPSGRTYNEQFF. The DNA for the CDR3 is TGTGCCAGCAGCCCTAGCGGGAGGACCTACAATGAGCAGTTCTTC.

This clone was counted only a few times. V is TRBV5-6 and J is TRBJ1-3; D remains unclear. The CDR3 has 14 amino acids. The V gene lost 0 bases and the J gene lost 7 bases, with 11 bases spanning the gap. CDR1 SGHDT and CDR2 YYEEEE come from the germline V gene. The CDR3 DNA follows: TGTGCCAGCAGCTTGGAGGGTTGGAGTAACACCATATATTTT. The encoded protein is CASSLEGWSNTIYF.

The chain combines TRBV25-1 with TRBJ2-5; D gene uncertain. CDR3 size: 14 residues. Germline V gene sequence: CDR1 MGHDK, CDR2 SYGVNS. Trimming pared 0 bases from V and 1 base from J, leaving 6 bases between. In DNA, the CDR3 is TGTGCCAGCAGTGAATATCCGGGCCAAGAGACCCAGTACTTC. This codes for CASSEYPGQETQYF.

This clone has just a few counts. The V call is TRBV7-8, the J call TRBJ2-7, with 7 bases identical to TRBD1. CDR3 length equals 13 residues. CDR1 and CDR2 from the germline V gene are SGHVS and FQNEAQ. The V gene end was trimmed by 5 bases and the J gene end by 4 bases; junction bases not matched to a gene: 5. CDR3 residues: CASSGRQGYEQYF. The CDR3 DNA is TGTGCCAGCAGCGGACGACAGGGTTACGAGCAGTACTTC.

The chain is built from TRBV4-2 and TRBJ2-1, with 11 positions matching TRBD2. This CDR3 has 16 amino acids. V shed 0 bases, J shed 3 bases, and the junction held 1 base outside the gene matches. Germline V gives CDR1 LGHNA, CDR2 YNFKEQ. DNA for the CDR3: TGTGCCAGCAGCCAAGATCTAGCGGGGGGCTACAATGAGCAGTTCTTC. This translates into CASSQDLAGGYNEQFF.

The chain is built from TRBV19 and TRBJ1-1; 9 bases fit TRBD1. Losses at the gene ends were 9 bases for V and 2 bases for J; bases not matched to a gene: 7. Germline loops: CDR1 LNHDA, CDR2 SQIVND (reference sequence). CDR3 size: 14 residues. The CDR3 coding sequence is TGTGCCAGCGCCCGGGACAGGGTAAACACTGAAGCTTTCTTT. Translating it yields CASARDRVNTEAFF.